The rows below give T cell receptor beta chains drawn from one sample of a study of blood T cell repertoires in COVID-19. Data came from immunoSEQ multiplex PCR; TCRdb stores just in-frame clones and leaves some out. This table holds around 270,000 clones, over 70% found once. The sample consisted of PBMCs or T cells enriched from blood (not recorded which). The source is a woman in her thirties or forties who had been exposed to COVID-19. Each CDR3 is given with its conserved first and last residue. The D gene is left open where the match is weak. Size is omitted from some rows. Given values are once, few, many or a class for expanded clones.

clone_size	v_call	j_call	d_call	cdr3_aa	cdr3_nt
-	TRBV11-1	TRBJ2-1	TRBD2	CASSPRTSGVHNEQFF	TGTGCCAGCAGCCCCCGGACTAGCGGGGTACACAATGAGCAGTTCTTC
-	TRBV19	TRBJ1-5	TRBD1	CASSRTGVGQPQHF	TGTGCCAGTAGTCGGACAGGGGTCGGTCAGCCCCAGCATTTT
-	TRBV18	TRBJ1-4	TRBD1	CASSPDNYRGNEKLFF	TGTGCCAGCTCACCAGATAATTACAGGGGGAATGAAAAACTGTTTTTT
-	TRBV18	TRBJ2-1	-	CASSPPGQRYNEQFF	TGTGCCAGCTCACCACCCGGACAAAGATACAATGAGCAGTTCTTC
-	TRBV9	TRBJ1-4	TRBD1	CASSAGTDNEKLFF	TGTGCCAGCAGCGCCGGGACAGATAATGAAAAACTGTTTTTT
-	TRBV7-9	TRBJ1-2	TRBD1	CASRATGGVSGYTF	TGTGCCAGCAGGGCTACAGGGGGAGTGAGTGGCTACACCTTC
-	TRBV7-8	TRBJ1-2	TRBD1	CASSLILGDRNYGYTF	TGTGCCAGCAGCTTAATTTTAGGGGACAGAAACTATGGCTACACCTTC
few	TRBV12-5	TRBJ1-3	-	CASGSPGALAGNTIYF	TGTGCTAGTGGTTCCCCAGGGGCCCTAGCTGGAAACACCATATATTTT
-	TRBV9	TRBJ1-4	TRBD1	CASSPGQPNEKLFF	TGTGCCAGCAGCCCGGGACAGCCTAATGAAAAACTGTTTTTT
-	TRBV15	TRBJ1-2	-	CATSRLPRDTPYGYTF	TGTGCCACCAGCAGACTTCCCCGGGACACCCCCTATGGCTACACCTTC
-	TRBV7-3	TRBJ2-4	-	CASSLRGPGLLAKNIQYF	TGTGCCAGCAGCTTAAGAGGGCCGGGACTCCTAGCCAAAAACATTCAGTACTTC
-	TRBV19	TRBJ1-1	TRBD1	CASSIRGQGRTEAFF	TGTGCCAGTAGTATCCGAGGACAGGGGCGGACTGAAGCTTTCTTT
-	TRBV18	TRBJ2-7	-	CASSPPSAGSYEQYF	TGTGCCAGCTCACCACCTTCGGCAGGGTCCTACGAGCAGTACTTC
-	TRBV7-6	TRBJ2-2	TRBD2	CASSLPAGGNTGELFF	TGTGCCAGCAGCTTACCAGCGGGAGGGAACACCGGGGAGCTGTTTTTT
-	TRBV30	TRBJ2-5	-	CAWSGRETQYF	TGTGCCTGGAGTGGTCGAGAGACCCAGTACTTC
once	TRBV9	TRBJ2-1	-	CASSPPRYNEQFF	TGTGCCAGCAGCCCCCCGAGATACAATGAGCAGTTCTTC
few	TRBV16	TRBJ1-6	-	CASSQSFGGVGSPLHF	TGTGCCAGCAGCCAATCGTTTGGAGGCGTGGGATCACCCCTCCACTTT
-	TRBV5-1	TRBJ2-5	-	CASSLGAGGETQYF	TGTGCCAGCAGCTTGGGGGCCGGAGGAGAAACCCAGTACTTC
-	TRBV15	TRBJ1-2	-	CATSRDRQTWGGYTF	TGTGCCACCAGCAGAGATCGGCAGACCTGGGGCGGCTACACCTTC
-	TRBV29-1	TRBJ2-5	-	CSVDSSFQETQYF	TGCAGCGTTGACTCTAGCTTTCAAGAGACCCAGTACTTC
-	TRBV2	TRBJ1-1	-	CASAGDTEAFF	TGTGCCAGCGCAGGGGACACTGAAGCTTTCTTT
-	TRBV30	TRBJ2-7	-	CAWSQGYYEQYF	TGTGCCTGGAGTCAGGGGTACTACGAGCAGTACTTC
-	TRBV5-6	TRBJ1-2	TRBD1	CASSRTGSYGYTF	TGTGCCAGCAGTCGGACAGGGTCCTATGGCTACACCTTC
-	TRBV27	TRBJ2-7	TRBD1	CASSRGTGSYEQYF	TGTGCCAGCAGTCGGGGGACAGGAAGCTACGAGCAGTACTTC
few	TRBV18	TRBJ1-2	-	CASSPPGGANYYGYTF	TGTGCCAGCTCACCACCGGGAGGGGCCAATTATTATGGCTACACCTTC
-	TRBV19	TRBJ1-1	-	CASSMGQGRRAEAFF	TGTGCCAGTAGTATGGGTCAGGGAAGGAGGGCTGAAGCTTTCTTT
-	TRBV18	TRBJ2-5	-	CASSPLPGSGETQYF	TGTGCCAGCTCACCATTGCCGGGGTCGGGAGAGACCCAGTACTTC
-	TRBV5-1	TRBJ1-2	TRBD1	CASSLEGEGGRGYTF	TGCGCCAGCAGCTTGGAAGGGGAAGGGGGCCGTGGCTACACCTTC
-	TRBV2	TRBJ2-1	-	CASGISAGQTTTFF	TGTGCCAGCGGTATCTCCGCGGGGCAGACCACCACGTTCTTC
once	TRBV2	TRBJ1-3	TRBD1	CASRQQGASSGNTIYF	TGTGCCAGCAGGCAACAGGGGGCGAGCTCTGGAAACACCATATATTTT
-	TRBV19	TRBJ2-5	-	CASSIQGYETQYF	TGTGCCAGTAGTATTCAGGGGTATGAGACCCAGTACTTC
-	TRBV2	TRBJ2-1	-	CASSEAIRTWGPYNEQFF	TGTGCCAGCAGTGAAGCCATCCGCACGTGGGGGCCCTACAATGAGCAGTTCTTC
few	TRBV6-4	TRBJ1-2	-	CARDRSYYGYTF	TGTGCCAGAGACAGGTCTTACTATGGCTACACCTTC
-	TRBV27	TRBJ1-5	-	CASSLLAGFGQPQHF	TGTGCCAGCAGCTTGTTGGCAGGGTTCGGTCAGCCCCAGCATTTT
-	TRBV7-2	TRBJ2-3	TRBD2	CASSPYFAAGGPTDTQYF	TGTGCCAGCAGCCCTTATTTTGCGGCGGGAGGTCCCACAGATACGCAGTATTTT
-	TRBV5-1	TRBJ1-5	TRBD1	CASSSGTGFGESQHF	TGCGCCAGCAGCAGTGGGACAGGGTTCGGGGAGTCCCAGCATTTT
-	TRBV28	TRBJ2-2	TRBD2	CASSLPLAGGPVSGELFF	TGTGCCAGCAGTCTCCCGCTAGCGGGGGGGCCAGTCTCCGGGGAGCTGTTTTTT
-	TRBV28	TRBJ2-5	TRBD1	CASSRPGQGQETQYF	TGTGCCAGCAGTCGCCCGGGACAGGGCCAAGAGACCCAGTACTTC
-	TRBV14	TRBJ2-3	-	CASSQVLDTQYF	TGTGCCAGCAGCCAAGTACTAGATACGCAGTATTTT
-	TRBV29-1	TRBJ1-2	TRBD1	CSVEGQGNYGYTF	TGCAGCGTTGAAGGACAGGGAAACTATGGCTACACCTTC
-	TRBV29-1	TRBJ2-3	TRBD2	CSGLAGDVDTQYF	TGCAGCGGATTAGCGGGAGATGTCGATACGCAGTATTTT
-	TRBV5-1	TRBJ2-3	-	CASSLVTGGYADTQYF	TGCGCCAGCAGCTTGGTTACAGGAGGGTATGCAGATACGCAGTATTTT
-	TRBV30	TRBJ1-2	-	CACMRTGYANYGYTF	TGTGCCTGCATGCGCACAGGGTACGCTAACTATGGCTACACCTTC
-	TRBV9	TRBJ2-1	-	CASSEGDGLGNEQFF	TGTGCCAGCAGCGAGGGGGACGGACTCGGCAATGAGCAGTTCTTC
-	TRBV5-1	TRBJ2-2	TRBD1	CASSQGTGRETGELFF	TGCGCCAGCAGCCAGGGGACAGGGCGTGAGACCGGGGAGCTGTTTTTT
-	TRBV20-1	TRBJ1-3	TRBD1	CSASSEGAMAGNTIYF	TGCAGTGCTAGTTCGGAGGGGGCAATGGCTGGAAACACCATATATTTT
-	TRBV7-2	TRBJ2-1	-	CASSSQDGSNEQFF	TGTGCCAGCAGCTCACAGGACGGGAGCAATGAGCAGTTCTTC